This section outlines one TCR beta chain sequence together with its context. V was shortened by 1 base and J by 5 bases, with 8 bases between the two germline ends. The germline V gene encodes CDR1 MNHEY and CDR2 SVGAGI. The CDR3 is 13 amino acids. Seattle researchers signed up patients amid active infection and tracked them longitudinally. In the original analysis: Researchers report that nucleated cell counts were estimated from reference gene primer amplification. The repertoire was sequenced with immunoSEQ multiplex PCR; TCRdb's copy has only in-frame clones and lacks some. V, J and clone size derive from that table, while D and trimming were established from the DNA sequence. This sample yields some 320,000 clones, of which just under 90% are seen a single time; over 8.5% belongs to the top ten. The entry originates in a study of blood T cell repertoires in COVID-19.

Sequenced: peripheral blood. This TCR was recovered from a woman between 25 and 40 years old with COVID-19, enrolled during active disease. The rearrangement uses TRBV6-5 and TRBJ1-2; tentative D call: TRBD1 (6 bases). Written as DNA, the CDR3 is TGTGCCAGCAGTTACTTGGGGGCTTATGGCTACACCTTC. Translated: CASSYLGAYGYTF.